This T cell receptor beta chain was sequenced during a study of long-term antiretroviral therapy in people with HIV. The libraries were made with immunoSEQ v3.0 at survey level. Sequencing of each sample targeted about 35,000-50,000 T-cell genomes. Assay: immunoSEQ multiplex PCR; the TCRdb copy retains only in-frame clones and omits some. Here the sample spans about 16,000 clones, approximately 80% being singletons. Worth noting for this clone: The antigen is undetermined.

General study results and limits: Relative to transplant donor controls, diversity remained lower despite increasing after ART. It was observed that HIV repertoires exhibited narrower CDR3 length ranges than controls. All time points showed a repertoire dominated by clones expanded before ART.

V lost 5 bases, J lost 3 bases, and 5 bases lay in between. Germline lookup yields CDR1 SEHNR and CDR2 FQNEAQ (reference sequence). The CDR3 extends over 13 amino acids. The chain has TRBV7-9 and TRBJ2-6; D gene uncertain. The material sequenced was unsorted PBMCs, taken more than 3.1 years after starting antiretroviral therapy. The source of this sequence is a woman aged 40 to 50 with HIV. The CDR3: CASSLGGANVLTF. CDR3 nucleotide sequence: TGTGCCAGCAGCCTCGGTGGGGCCAACGTCCTGACTTTC.